This is a list of T cell receptor beta chains from one sample in a study of blood T cell repertoires in COVID-19. Profiling relied on immunoSEQ multiplex PCR, and the TCRdb table lists in-frame clones only, not all of them. The profile shows approximately 72,000 clones, approximately 89% of them singletons. Source material: peripheral blood. These receptors came from a woman aged 80 or over with active or convalescent COVID-19. Both conserved end residues are part of each CDR3. The order of the fields is V gene, J gene, D gene, clone size, CDR3 protein, CDR3 DNA. D genes are given only for firm matches. The size entry is marked missing in some rows and otherwise reads once, few, many or a size class.

>TRBV7-9|TRBJ2-1|NA|once
CASSLIPSNEQFF
TGTGCCAGCAGCTTAATCCCCAGCAATGAGCAGTTCTTC
>TRBV7-9|TRBJ2-7|TRBD1|NA
CASSARQGKINYEQYF
TGTGCCAGCAGCGCGCGACAGGGGAAGATAAATTACGAGCAGTACTTC
>TRBV19|TRBJ2-1|TRBD2|NA
CASTQGLELYNEQFF
TGTGCCAGTACTCAGGGACTAGAGCTTTACAATGAGCAGTTCTTC
>TRBV6-5|TRBJ2-7|NA|NA
CASSYQGGVYEQYF
TGTGCCAGCAGTTATCAGGGGGGAGTCTACGAGCAGTACTTC
>TRBV7-3|TRBJ2-1|NA|NA
CASSLSRDNNNEQFF
TGTGCCAGCAGCTTAAGCCGGGACAATAACAATGAGCAGTTCTTC
>TRBV29-1|TRBJ1-1|NA|NA
CSVWDLTNTEAFF
TGCAGCGTTTGGGACTTAACTAACACTGAAGCTTTCTTT
>TRBV6-2/TRBV6-3|TRBJ2-4|NA|NA
CASSYETAHKNIQYF
TGTGCCAGCAGTTACGAGACAGCCCACAAAAACATTCAGTACTTC
>TRBV6-5|TRBJ2-5|TRBD2|NA
CASSSGTSGGGETQYF
TGTGCCAGCAGTTCCGGGACTAGCGGGGGGGGAGAGACCCAGTACTTC
>TRBV9|TRBJ2-3|NA|NA
CASSVGLHDTQYF
TGTGCCAGCAGCGTCGGACTCCATGATACGCAGTATTTT
>TRBV6-5|TRBJ2-5|TRBD1|NA
CASTPGQVKQETQYF
TGTGCCAGCACGCCGGGACAGGTAAAACAAGAGACCCAGTACTTC
>TRBV7-2|TRBJ2-5|NA|NA
CASSLDRGAQETQYF
TGTGCCAGCAGCTTAGACCGGGGGGCCCAAGAGACCCAGTACTTC
>TRBV18|TRBJ2-7|NA|NA
CASSPNLASSYEQYF
TGTGCCAGCTCACCAAATTTGGCTAGCTCCTACGAGCAGTACTTC
>TRBV19|TRBJ1-5|TRBD1|few
CASTGGTETNQPQHF
TGTGCCAGTACAGGGGGCACAGAGACTAATCAGCCCCAGCATTTT
>TRBV9|TRBJ2-7|NA|NA
CASSVGELQTYEQYF
TGTGCCAGCAGCGTAGGGGAGCTACAAACCTACGAGCAGTACTTC
>TRBV4-3|TRBJ2-7|TRBD1|NA
CASSQDLGTGPYEQYF
TGCGCCAGCAGCCAAGATTTGGGGACAGGGCCCTACGAGCAGTACTTC
>TRBV5-1|TRBJ1-1|NA|NA
CASSPAGGNTEAFF
TGCGCCAGCTCACCGGCGGGTGGGAACACTGAAGCTTTCTTT
>TRBV9|TRBJ2-3|TRBD2|NA
CASSVASGLTDTQYF
TGTGCCAGCAGCGTCGCTAGCGGATTAACAGATACGCAGTATTTT
>TRBV29-1|TRBJ1-5|NA|NA
CSVRDNWNQPQHF
TGCAGCGTCCGGGACAATTGGAATCAGCCCCAGCATTTT
>TRBV7-2|TRBJ2-5|NA|NA
CASTPFSGQETQYF
TGTGCCAGCACCCCCTTTAGCGGCCAAGAGACCCAGTACTTC
>TRBV21-1|TRBJ1-6|NA|NA
CASSKTGGNLSSYNSPLHF
TGTGCCAGCAGCAAAACCGGAGGGAACCTGAGCTCCTATAATTCACCCCTCCACTTT
>TRBV24-1|TRBJ2-1|TRBD1|NA
CATSDPTTGGGNEQFF
TGTGCCACCAGTGACCCCACGACAGGGGGGGGGAATGAGCAGTTCTTC
>TRBV11-2|TRBJ2-6|NA|NA
CASSQTGTSGANVLTF
TGTGCCAGCAGCCAGACAGGAACCTCTGGGGCCAACGTCCTGACTTTC
>TRBV29-1|TRBJ2-2|TRBD1|NA
CSVEPWTGDTGELFF
TGCAGCGTTGAACCCTGGACAGGAGATACCGGGGAGCTGTTTTTT
>TRBV2|TRBJ2-5|TRBD2|NA
CASSTHLTSGTGETQYF
TGTGCCAGCAGTACTCATTTGACTAGCGGGACCGGGGAGACCCAGTACTTC
>TRBV28|TRBJ2-1|NA|NA
CASSQGFAYNEQFF
TGTGCCAGCAGTCAGGGGTTCGCCTACAATGAGCAGTTCTTC
>TRBV19|TRBJ2-5|TRBD2|NA
CASSTSGGAGETQYF
TGTGCCAGTAGTACTAGCGGGGGGGCCGGAGAGACCCAGTACTTC
>TRBV2|TRBJ2-3|NA|NA
CASSELPGAVDTQYF
TGTGCCAGCAGTGAACTGCCAGGGGCAGTAGATACGCAGTATTTT
>TRBV9|TRBJ2-2|NA|NA
CASSPPPEPTGELFF
TGTGCCAGCAGCCCCCCACCAGAACCCACCGGGGAGCTGTTTTTT
>TRBV27|TRBJ1-3|NA|NA
CASSLQSGDTNTIYF
TGTGCCAGCAGTTTACAGTCGGGGGATACGAACACCATATATTTT